The 5 T cell receptor beta chains below were found in one sample sequenced in a study of T cells after posttransplantation cyclophosphamide. The naive gate required viable CD3+CD4+ or CD3+CD8+ cells with CCR7+CD45RA+CD45RO-CD95-CD27+CD28+ phenotype. Produced via immunoSEQ multiplex PCR; TCRdb's table is partial and in-frame only. The table has more than 30,000 clones, approximately 90% seen once. The material sequenced was naive CD4+ T cells sorted from PBMCs. These receptors were taken from a woman aged 55-70 years in good health, CMV-negative, and a related stem cell transplant donor.

The gene calls are TRBV7-2 and TRBJ2-5, with TRBD2 identical over 8 bases. Germline CDR1 is SGHTA and CDR2 is FQGNSA. The junction had 5 bases not matched to a gene; V was cut back by 6 bases and J by 2 bases. This CDR3 comprises 14 residues. The CDR3 here is CASRPGTRQETQYF. In DNA form, the CDR3 reads TGTGCCAGCAGGCCCGGGACTAGGCAAGAGACCCAGTACTTC.

The CDR3 sequence: CASSWTGQGNQPQHF. For the CDR3, the DNA is TGTGCCAGCAGTTGGACTGGACAGGGTAATCAGCCCCAGCATTTT. This rearrangement joins TRBV28 to TRBJ1-5; 8 bases are shared with TRBD1. V lost 4 bases, J lost 4 bases, and 6 bases stayed unmatched. Germline values: CDR1 MDHEN, CDR2 SYDVKM. The CDR3 is 15 residues long. Together with reference TRBV28 and TRBJ1-5, the CDR3 gives the full variable domain: DVKVTQSSRYLVKRTGEKVFLECVQDMDHENMFWYRQDPGLGLRLIYFSYDVKMKEKGDIPEGYSVSREKKERFSLILESASTNQTSMYLCASSWTGQGNQPQHFGDGTRLSIL.

The V and J genes are TRBV6-5 and TRBJ1-2, with D unclear. Germline V gives CDR1 MNHEY, CDR2 SVGAGI. The V end lost 7 bases, the J end lost 8 bases, and 17 bases lay between the germline ends. The CDR3 is made up of 13 amino acids. The CDR3 loop reads CASTTPRAEGYTF. As DNA, the CDR3 is TGTGCCAGCACAACACCACGAGCGGAGGGCTACACCTTC.

The chain recombines TRBV27 with TRBJ1-2; the D gene is possibly TRBD1 (6 bases). V dropped 2 bases and J dropped 2 bases, with 15 bases sitting between them. The germline CDR1 and CDR2 sequences are MNHEY and SMNVEV (reference sequence). The CDR3 sequence is 16 residues long. In DNA, the CDR3 is TGTGCCAGCAGTTTAATCGGCGGAACAGGGAACTATGGCTACACCTTC. Encoded protein: CASSLIGGTGNYGYTF.

The genes are TRBV18 and TRBJ2-7; 7 nucleotides agree with TRBD1. V lost 1 base to trimming and J lost 9 bases; unmatched junction nucleotides: 3. The CDR3 contains 12 residues. Germline values: CDR1 KGHSH, CDR2 LQKENI. CDR3: CASSPQGGGQYF. The CDR3 DNA follows: TGTGCCAGCTCACCACAAGGGGGCGGGCAGTACTTC.